These 27 T cell receptor beta chains were sequenced from one sample in a study of CXCR3-negative and CXCR3-positive naive CD8 T cells. Through 5' RACE with UMI labels, the TRB cDNA libraries were prepared. TCRdb re-called the 5' RACE reads; every CDR3 protein appears as one record, without DNA. The sample's table shows about 41,000 distinct CDR3 sequences. Sequences were obtained from naive CXCR3- CD8+ T cells from blood. Subset described: CD45RO-CCR7+CD27+CD95- naive CD8+ T cells lacking CXCR3 (TNR3-). The source is a human donor in good health. Some clones in this sample may be carry-over from other donors' samples.

This chain uses TRBV28 with TRBJ2-3; TCRdb indicates TRBD2, and absent DNA this call remains unverified. The germline V gene has CDR1 MDHEN and CDR2 SYDVKM. The length of the CDR3 is 13 residues. CDR3 residues: CASSPAGSDTQYF. The whole variable domain, remainder taken from reference TRBV28 and TRBJ2-3, is DVKVTQSSRYLVKRTGEKVFLECVQDMDHENMFWYRQDPGLGLRLIYFSYDVKMKEKGDIPEGYSVSREKKERFSLILESASTNQTSMYLCASSPAGSDTQYFGPGTRLTVL.

The chain employs TRBV27 and TRBJ2-2. The CDR3 spans 14 residues. Germline CDR1 and CDR2: MNHEY and SMNVEV (reference sequence). The CDR3 reads CASSLVQNTGELFF.

The chain carries TRBV29-1 and TRBJ1-2; no DNA is available, so the TRBD1 call from TCRdb remains unchecked. Looked up from germline, CDR1 is SQVTM and CDR2 is ANQGSEA. CDR3 length: 14 amino acids. CDR3: CSVEDNRRYYGYTF.

The CDR3: CASSLDRGLPEQFF. The J gene is TRBJ2-1, the V gene TRBV6-5; there is no DNA to check the TCRdb D call of TRBD1. This CDR3 spans 14 amino acids. The germline V gene encodes CDR1 MNHEY and CDR2 SVGAGI.

The chain uses TRBV29-1 and TRBJ2-1. The CDR3 covers 13 residues. Germline CDR1 is SQVTM and CDR2 is ANQGSEA. The CDR3 is CSVLPDQNNEQFF.

This chain joins TRBV12-3 or TRBV12-4 and TRBJ2-1. CDR3 length: 15 amino acids. The CDR3 sequence: CASSFYRGLYNEQFF.

The chain employs TRBV27 and TRBJ2-3; TCRdb returns TRBD2, unconfirmable since there is no DNA. This CDR3 region has 14 residues. Germline lookup yields CDR1 MNHEY and CDR2 SMNVEV (reference sequence). Here the CDR3 reads CASSQGLAPTVQYF.

The rearrangement joins TRBV29-1 to TRBJ2-7. Germline-derived CDR1 and CDR2 are SQVTM and ANQGSEA. This CDR3 is built from 13 residues. CDR3 loop: CSVEVGSGYEQYF.

The V call is TRBV29-1, the J call TRBJ2-7; the TRBD2 assignment by TCRdb is unverifiable without DNA. Germline V gene lookup returns CDR1 SQVTM and CDR2 ANQGSEA. The length of the CDR3 is 13 residues. The chain's CDR3 is CRMTSGGLYEQYF.

The chain recombines TRBV29-1 with TRBJ2-3; TCRdb names TRBD2, which stays unverified in the absence of DNA. The CDR3 consists of 20 residues. Germline lookup yields CDR1 SQVTM and CDR2 ANQGSEA. The CDR3 loop reads CSVEDLDNPGVAYSTDTQYF.

This chain links TRBV29-1 with TRBJ1-1; TCRdb's assignment of TRBD1 cannot be checked, as there is no DNA. This CDR3 has 13 residues. The germline V gene encodes CDR1 SQVTM and CDR2 ANQGSEA. CDR3 in amino acids: CSVEGAPNTEAFF.

This chain links TRBV3-1 with TRBJ2-3; TCRdb selects TRBD1, and the lack of DNA leaves this call unchecked. From germline, CDR1 is LGHDT and CDR2 YNNKEL (reference sequence). The CDR3 has 15 residues. The CDR3 spells CASSQGGFSTDTQYF.

The chain carries TRBV21-1 and TRBJ1-2; TCRdb outputs TRBD1, but without DNA this stays unchecked. TRBV21-1 is designated a pseudogene. This CDR3 has 14 amino acids. CDR3 sequence reads: CASSKEGQNYGYTF.

The genes are TRBV7-2 and TRBJ2-1; TCRdb names TRBD2, which stays unverified in the absence of DNA. This CDR3 comprises 13 residues. CDR1 is SGHTA, CDR2 FQGNSA, per germline. The CDR3 spells CASSLGLAAEQFF.

The CDR3 spells CATGVASGYEQYF. V is TRBV27 and J is TRBJ2-7; TCRdb indicates TRBD2, and absent DNA this call remains unverified. The CDR3 totals 13 residues. CDR1 MNHEY and CDR2 SMNVEV come from the germline V gene (reference sequence).

The genes are TRBV7-9 and TRBJ2-7; the D call from TCRdb, TRBD1, cannot be confirmed without DNA. Germline-derived CDR1 and CDR2 are SEHNR and FQNEAQ (reference sequence). The CDR3 is 15 residues long. This CDR3 is CASSPRDRDSYEQYF.

The chain joins TRBV9 to TRBJ2-7; checking the TCRdb D call of TRBD1 is not possible without DNA. The CDR3 contains 17 residues. Germline loops: CDR1 SGDLS, CDR2 YYNGEE. The CDR3 loop reads CASSESPTGEVPYEQYF.

The chain links TRBV28 to TRBJ2-1; TCRdb's D gene call, TRBD2, goes unchecked for lack of DNA. Per the germline V gene, CDR1 is MDHEN and CDR2 is SYDVKM. The CDR3 is made up of 19 amino acids. The CDR3: CASSPGTSGFYEAYNEQFF.

The rearrangement links TRBV30 to TRBJ2-7. The CDR3 is 12 amino acids. CDR1 and CDR2 from the germline V gene are GTSNPN and SVGIG (reference sequence). The CDR3 is CAWSVGNYEQYF.

The CDR3 is CASSDRDRAYNEQFF. The chain carries TRBV7-9 and TRBJ2-1; TCRdb gives TRBD1 as the D gene, but with no DNA this cannot be confirmed. The CDR3 totals 15 residues. From germline, CDR1 is SEHNR and CDR2 FQNEAQ (reference sequence).

This rearrangement joins TRBV12-3 or TRBV12-4 to TRBJ1-1; without DNA, the TCRdb call of TRBD1 cannot be checked. CDR3 length: 14 residues. This CDR3 is CASSLRTENTEAFF.

The gene calls are TRBV4-3 and TRBJ2-1; absent DNA, TCRdb's TRBD2 call cannot be checked. This CDR3 has 15 residues. Germline CDR1 LGHNA, CDR2 YSLEER. CDR3: CASSPEYGPPNEQFF.

V gene TRBV6-6 combines with J gene TRBJ2-7; TCRdb returns TRBD2, unconfirmable since there is no DNA. The CDR3 loop spans 12 amino acids. CDR1 and CDR2 (germline): MNHNY, SVGAGI (reference sequence). CDR3 amino acids: CASRASGNEQYF.

The gene calls are TRBV7-2 and TRBJ1-2; checking the TCRdb D call of TRBD1 is not possible without DNA. The CDR3 sequence is 15 residues long. Germline V lookup: CDR1 SGHTA, CDR2 FQGNSA. This CDR3 is CASSLERTVNYGYTF.

The rearrangement links TRBV4-3 to TRBJ2-7. Germline V CDR1 and CDR2: LGHNA, YSLEER. The CDR3 contains 15 residues. CDR3: CASSQDRTPTYEQYF.

The rearrangement joins TRBV28 to TRBJ2-6. This CDR3 spans 15 amino acids. Per germline, CDR1 MDHEN and CDR2 SYDVKM. The CDR3 loop is CASSLAYTGANVLTF.

This sequence joins TRBV7-6 and TRBJ2-5; TCRdb indicates TRBD2, and absent DNA this call remains unverified. CDR1 and CDR2 from the germline V gene are SGHVS and FNYEAQ. The CDR3 length is 17 residues. CDR3 region: CASSLVWLAGTQETQYF.